Below, one TCR beta chain is given with its context. The CDR3 contains 15 residues. From germline, CDR1 is SGDLS and CDR2 YYNGEE. V was clipped by 3 bases and J by 7 bases, with 17 bases between them. The sample originates from a study of patients and donors after allogeneic stem cell transplantation. Each CDR3 protein gets one entry after TCRdb re-called the RT-PCR reads with MiXCR. The sample consists of roughly 190,000 distinct CDR3 sequences, 41% of them appearing once. The TCR originated in a human donor who was either an allogeneic HSCT recipient or a stem cell or donor lymphocyte infusion donor (not recorded which). It is not recorded whose cells these are; they may come from a transplant donor. V usage is TRBV9 and J usage is TRBJ1-5, with a possible D match to TRBD1 (5 bases). The sample consisted of blood, either unsorted or a sorted T cell fraction (not recorded which). The DNA of the CDR3 is TGTGCCAGCAGCGAAGGGGCATTCACGGTGCAGCCCCAGCATTTT. This encodes CASSEGAFTVQPQHF.